This T cell receptor beta chain was captured by sequencing in a study of CD4 T cells in relation to SARS-CoV-2 and coronaviruses. Background on the study: ViraFEST: approximately 10-day antigen culture of PBMCs, then TCR beta CDR3 sequencing. The HLA restriction of the shared crossreactive spike epitopes was mapped.

As to this clone: The antigen is unknown.

V was pared by 1 base and J by 6 bases, with 13 bases between. CDR1 is SGDLS, CDR2 YYNGEE, per germline. The length of the CDR3 is 14 residues. Before the COVID-19 pandemic, during about 2010-2018, CD4+ T cells were taken from unexposed donors. CD4+ T cells were isolated from the cells after roughly 11 days of culture. As cell numbers allowed, unexposed-donor CD4+ T cells faced SARS-CoV-2 S/N and four cold-coronavirus spikes. Here immunoSEQ multiplex PCR was the method, and the copy in TCRdb shows in-frame clones only, minus some. The profile covers 20,000 to 25,000 clones, with roughly four fifths appearing a single time and just over 20% taken by the ten largest.

This chain uses TRBV9 with TRBJ1-2; the D is unclear. The material sequenced was CD4+ T cells from PBMCs, cultured in vitro. This receptor was obtained from a human donor in good health. The CDR3 region is CASSVSPGGDGYTF. As DNA, the CDR3 is TGTGCCAGCAGCGTATCCCCCGGTGGAGATGGCTACACCTTC.